This entry concerns a single T cell receptor beta chain. Its antigen is currently unknown. This record belongs to a study of T cell repertoires in cytomegalovirus infection. About the research overall: Both a matching HLA type and CMV infection were indicated by public TCR beta signatures.

V gave up 0 bases and J gave up 3 bases, with 16 bases separating them. CDR3 length: 16 amino acids. CDR1 and CDR2 from the germline V gene are SQVTM and ANQGSEA. TCRdb reanalysed the reads using MiXCR and keeps one entry per CDR3 protein. The sample consists of almost 550,000 distinct CDR3 sequences, approximately 16% of them appearing once. The study's findings and limits: Dominant in the ex vivo response were TCR beta clonotypes restricted by HLA-C and specific for CMV. Summed public TCR beta family frequency identified CMV carriers bearing the relevant HLA.

Source material: CD8+ T cells from PBMCs. The chain has TRBV29-1 and TRBJ2-3; the D gene could be TRBD1 or TRBD2 (5 bases each). The TCR comes from a human donor in good health (CMV status not recorded). Some clones in this sample may be carry-over from other donors' samples. CDR3 residues: CSVEDLGETHTDTQYF. CDR3 DNA sequence: TGCAGCGTTGAAGATCTGGGGGAAACTCATACAGATACGCAGTATTTT.